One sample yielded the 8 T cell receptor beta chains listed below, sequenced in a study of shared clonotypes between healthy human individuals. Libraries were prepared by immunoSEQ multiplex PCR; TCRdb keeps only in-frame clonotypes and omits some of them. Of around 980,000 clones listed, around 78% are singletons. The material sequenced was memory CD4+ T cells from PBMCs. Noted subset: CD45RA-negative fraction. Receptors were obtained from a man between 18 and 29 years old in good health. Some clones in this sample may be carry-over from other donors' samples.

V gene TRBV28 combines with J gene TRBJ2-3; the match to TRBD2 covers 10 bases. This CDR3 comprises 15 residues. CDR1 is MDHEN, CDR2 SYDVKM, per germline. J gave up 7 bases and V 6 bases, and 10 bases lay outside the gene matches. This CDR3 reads CASSSPSGSWNTQYF. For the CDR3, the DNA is TGTGCCAGCAGCTCACCTAGCGGGAGTTGGAATACGCAGTATTTT.

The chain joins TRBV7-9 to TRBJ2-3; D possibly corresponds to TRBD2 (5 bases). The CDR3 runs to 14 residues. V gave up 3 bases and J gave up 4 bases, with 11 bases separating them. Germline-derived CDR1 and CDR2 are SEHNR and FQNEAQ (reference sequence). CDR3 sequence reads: CASSLSIGADTQYF. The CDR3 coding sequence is TGTGCCAGCAGCTTGTCGATCGGGGCAGATACGCAGTATTTT.

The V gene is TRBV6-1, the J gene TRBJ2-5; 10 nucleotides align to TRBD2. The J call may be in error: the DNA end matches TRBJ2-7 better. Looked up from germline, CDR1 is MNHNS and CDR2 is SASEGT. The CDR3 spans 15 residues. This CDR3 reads CASRTSGFSTYEQYF. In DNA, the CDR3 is TGTGCCAGCAGGACTAGCGGGTTCTCGACCTACGAGCAGTACTTC.

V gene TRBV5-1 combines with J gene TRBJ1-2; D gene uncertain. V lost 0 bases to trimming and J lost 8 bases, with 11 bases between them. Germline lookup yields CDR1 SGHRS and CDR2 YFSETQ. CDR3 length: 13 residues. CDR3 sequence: CASSLDQTFGYTF. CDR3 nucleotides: TGCGCCAGCAGCTTGGATCAAACATTCGGCTACACCTTC.

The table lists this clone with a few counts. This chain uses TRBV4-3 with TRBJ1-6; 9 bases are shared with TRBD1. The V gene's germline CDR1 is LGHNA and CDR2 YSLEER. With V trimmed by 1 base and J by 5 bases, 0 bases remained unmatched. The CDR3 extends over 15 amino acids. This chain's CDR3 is CASSQGDRDNSPLHF. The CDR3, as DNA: TGCGCCAGCAGCCAAGGGGACAGGGATAATTCACCCCTCCACTTT.

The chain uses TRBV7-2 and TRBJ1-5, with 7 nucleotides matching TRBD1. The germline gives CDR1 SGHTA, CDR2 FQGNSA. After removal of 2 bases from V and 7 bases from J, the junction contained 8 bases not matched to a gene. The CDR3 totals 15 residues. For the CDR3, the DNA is TGTGCCAGCAGCTTAACACAGGGGTCGTACCAGCCCCAGCATTTT. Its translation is CASSLTQGSYQPQHF.

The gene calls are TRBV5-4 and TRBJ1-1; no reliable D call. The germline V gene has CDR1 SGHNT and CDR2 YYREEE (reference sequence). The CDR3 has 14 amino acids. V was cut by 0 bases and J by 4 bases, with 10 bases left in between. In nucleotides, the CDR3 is TGTGCCAGCAGCTTGGTCAGGTCCAGCACTGAAGCTTTCTTT. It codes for CASSLVRSSTEAFF. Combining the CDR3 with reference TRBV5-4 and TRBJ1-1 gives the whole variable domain ETGVTQSPTHLIKTRGQQVTLRCSSQSGHNTVSWYQQALGQGPQFIFQYYREEENGRGNFPPRFSGLQFPNYSSELNVNALELDDSALYLCASSLVRSSTEAFFGQGTRLTVV.

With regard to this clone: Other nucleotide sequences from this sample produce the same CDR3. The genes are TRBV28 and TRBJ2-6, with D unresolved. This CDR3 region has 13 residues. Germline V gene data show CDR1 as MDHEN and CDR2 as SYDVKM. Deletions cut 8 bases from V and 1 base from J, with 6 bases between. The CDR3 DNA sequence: TGTGCCAGCCGGTTTTCTGGGGCCAACGTCCTGACTTTC. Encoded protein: CASRFSGANVLTF.